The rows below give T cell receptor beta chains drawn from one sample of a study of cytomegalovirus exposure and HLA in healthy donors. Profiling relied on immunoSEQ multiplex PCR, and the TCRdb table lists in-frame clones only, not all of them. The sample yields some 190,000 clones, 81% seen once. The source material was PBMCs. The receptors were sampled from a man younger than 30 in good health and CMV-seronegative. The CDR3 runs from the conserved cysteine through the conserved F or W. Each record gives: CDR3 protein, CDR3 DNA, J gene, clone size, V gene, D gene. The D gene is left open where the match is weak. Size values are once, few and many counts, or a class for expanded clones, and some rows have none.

CDR3: CASSEGMRTRRTDEQFF; DNA: TGTGCCAGCAGTGAAGGTATGCGGACTAGACGGACGGATGAGCAGTTCTTC; J: TRBJ2-1; size: NA; V: TRBV6-1; D: TRBD2
CDR3: CASSKQVDYGYTF; DNA: TGCGCCAGCAGTAAACAGGTGGACTATGGCTACACCTTC; J: TRBJ1-2; size: NA; V: TRBV10-1; D: NA
CDR3: CASSDSDRGEQYF; DNA: TGTGCCAGCAGTGACTCGGACAGGGGCGAGCAGTACTTC; J: TRBJ2-7; size: NA; V: TRBV6-4; D: TRBD1
CDR3: CASSLARVTSGNTIYF; DNA: TGCGCCAGCAGCTTGGCCCGGGTCACCTCTGGAAACACCATATATTTT; J: TRBJ1-3; size: once; V: TRBV5-1; D: NA
CDR3: CASSLQGTDTQYF; DNA: TGTGCCAGCAGCTTACAGGGCACAGATACGCAGTATTTT; J: TRBJ2-3; size: few; V: TRBV7-2; D: NA
CDR3: CASSPTHQPGEAFF; DNA: TGTGCCAGCAGCCCCACTCACCAACCAGGAGAAGCTTTCTTT; J: TRBJ1-1; size: NA; V: TRBV7-2; D: NA
CDR3: CASSVLRGGNTIYF; DNA: TGTGCCAGCAGTGTCCTTCGAGGGGGAAACACCATATATTTT; J: TRBJ1-3; size: NA; V: TRBV2; D: NA
CDR3: CASSFMRGGANTGELFF; DNA: TGTGCCAGCAGCTTTATGCGGGGGGGCGCGAACACCGGGGAGCTGTTTTTT; J: TRBJ2-2; size: once; V: TRBV7-2; D: TRBD2
CDR3: CSVGLRGRNTEAFF; DNA: TGCAGCGTTGGCCTAAGGGGTCGGAACACTGAAGCTTTCTTT; J: TRBJ1-1; size: NA; V: TRBV29-1; D: NA
CDR3: CATGETGIAYSPLHF; DNA: TGTGCCACAGGAGAGACAGGGATCGCTTATTCACCCCTCCACTTT; J: TRBJ1-6; size: NA; V: TRBV15; D: TRBD1
CDR3: CASSLGDRGQNTEAFF; DNA: TGCGCCAGCAGCTTGGGCGACAGGGGGCAGAACACTGAAGCTTTCTTT; J: TRBJ1-1; size: NA; V: TRBV5-1; D: TRBD1
CDR3: CASSEASGRAPVLFYNEQFF; DNA: TGCGCCAGCAGCGAAGCTAGCGGGAGGGCCCCTGTTCTCTTCTACAATGAGCAGTTCTTC; J: TRBJ2-1; size: few; V: TRBV5-1; D: TRBD2
CDR3: CATSLDWDRVYGYTF; DNA: TGTGCCACCAGCCTAGACTGGGACAGGGTATACGGCTACACCTTC; J: TRBJ1-2; size: few; V: TRBV15; D: TRBD1
CDR3: CASSPGTTGFNEKLFF; DNA: TGCGCCAGCAGCCCTGGGACGACAGGTTTTAATGAAAAACTGTTTTTT; J: TRBJ1-4; size: NA; V: TRBV5-1; D: NA
CDR3: CASPTSGRVETQYF; DNA: TGTGCCAGTCCGACTAGCGGGAGAGTTGAGACCCAGTACTTC; J: TRBJ2-5; size: once; V: TRBV19; D: TRBD2
CDR3: CASSYGSSNEQFF; DNA: TGTGCCAGCAGTTACGGCTCTTCCAATGAGCAGTTCTTC; J: TRBJ2-1; size: NA; V: TRBV6-6; D: NA
CDR3: CASSVRGADQDTQYF; DNA: TGTGCCAGCAGTGTACGGGGGGCCGACCAAGATACGCAGTATTTT; J: TRBJ2-3; size: NA; V: TRBV6-1; D: NA
CDR3: CASSQDLGTEQFF; DNA: TGTGCCAGCAGCCAAGATCTCGGGACAGAGCAGTTCTTC; J: TRBJ2-1; size: few; V: TRBV14; D: NA
CDR3: CAISESRGYPYEQYF; DNA: TGTGCCATCAGTGAGTCCAGGGGTTATCCCTACGAGCAGTACTTC; J: TRBJ2-7; size: NA; V: TRBV10-3; D: NA
CDR3: CASSYGAPYSNQPQHF; DNA: TGTGCCAGCAGTTACGGGGCCCCTTATAGCAATCAGCCCCAGCATTTT; J: TRBJ1-5; size: NA; V: TRBV6-7; D: NA
CDR3: CASRPTSGGNEQFF; DNA: TGTGCCAGCCGACCGACTAGCGGGGGCAATGAGCAGTTCTTC; J: TRBJ2-1; size: NA; V: TRBV25-1; D: TRBD2
CDR3: CASSGRQGAGDEQYF; DNA: TGTGCCAGTAGTGGACGACAGGGGGCCGGGGACGAGCAGTACTTC; J: TRBJ2-7; size: NA; V: TRBV19; D: TRBD1
CDR3: CASSVVGNTGELFF; DNA: TGTGCCAGCAGCGTAGTCGGGAATACCGGGGAGCTGTTTTTT; J: TRBJ2-2; size: NA; V: TRBV9; D: NA
CDR3: CASSLGQGPYGYTF; DNA: TGTGCCAGCAGCCTGGGACAGGGCCCCTATGGCTACACCTTC; J: TRBJ1-2; size: NA; V: TRBV27; D: TRBD1
CDR3: CSVSRGTGNTIYF; DNA: TGCAGCGTGAGCAGGGGGACTGGAAACACCATATATTTT; J: TRBJ1-3; size: NA; V: TRBV29-1; D: TRBD1
CDR3: CASSLPGQNPYEQYF; DNA: TGTGCCAGCAGCTTGCCCGGACAGAATCCCTACGAGCAGTACTTC; J: TRBJ2-7; size: NA; V: TRBV5-4; D: NA
CDR3: CASKVQGLSGNTIYF; DNA: TGTGCCAGCAAAGTACAGGGCCTCTCTGGAAACACCATATATTTT; J: TRBJ1-3; size: NA; V: TRBV14; D: NA
CDR3: CAISTSGVSETQYF; DNA: TGTGCCATCAGTACTAGCGGGGTCTCAGAGACCCAGTACTTC; J: TRBJ2-5; size: NA; V: TRBV10-3; D: TRBD2
CDR3: CASKGVAGAREQYF; DNA: TGTGCCAGTAAGGGGGTAGCGGGAGCTCGGGAGCAGTACTTC; J: TRBJ2-7; size: NA; V: TRBV19; D: TRBD2
CDR3: CASSEVDRFSSVTF; DNA: TGTGCCAGCAGTGAAGTGGACAGATTCTCATCTGTAACCTTC; J: TRBJ1-2; size: NA; V: TRBV6-1; D: NA
CDR3: CASSFTAPDTQYF; DNA: TGTGCCAGCAGCTTCACTGCCCCCGATACGCAGTATTTT; J: TRBJ2-3; size: NA; V: TRBV5-4; D: NA